The clone carrying this TCR beta chain was observed a single time. Its antigen is not identified. It was after roughly 11 days of culture that CD4+ T cells were isolated. It was two doses of either the BNT162b2 or mRNA-1273 vaccine that participants received. Half-medium changes using IL-2 medium occurred on days 3 and 7. The V and J ends lost 6 bases and 2 bases respectively, with 15 bases between them. Per germline, CDR1 MNHEY and CDR2 SVGEGT. The CDR3 is made up of 15 amino acids. Measured with immunoSEQ multiplex PCR; TCRdb has only the in-frame clones, and not every one. The sample records approximately 38,000 clones, around 73% being singletons. The entry originates in a study of vaccination effects on CD4 cells after COVID-19.

The clonotype was recovered from a human donor who received a COVID-19 vaccine. V and J are TRBV6-2 or TRBV6-3 and TRBJ2-3; D unresolved. The source material was CD4+ T cells from PBMCs cultured without peptide, sampled after COVID-19 vaccination. CDR3 bases: TGTGCCAGCAGCGATGGGGTGTGGGTCACAGATACGCAGTATTTT. As protein: CASSDGVWVTDTQYF.